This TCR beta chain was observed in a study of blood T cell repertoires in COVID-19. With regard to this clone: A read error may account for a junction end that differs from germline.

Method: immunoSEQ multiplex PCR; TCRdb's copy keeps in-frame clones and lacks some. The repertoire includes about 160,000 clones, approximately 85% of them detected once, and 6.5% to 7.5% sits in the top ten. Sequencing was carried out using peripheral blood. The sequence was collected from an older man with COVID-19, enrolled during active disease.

CDR3 in DNA: TGTGCCAGCAGATTAGACAGGGAGAACACTGAAGCTTTCTTT. It yields the protein CASRLDRENTEAFF. This chain links TRBV7-9 with TRBJ1-1; TRBD1 matches 7 bases. The germline V gene has CDR1 SEHNR and CDR2 FQNEAQ (reference sequence). The CDR3 loop spans 14 amino acids.